The 13 T cell receptor beta chains in this list originate from one sample, sequenced in a study of blood T cell repertoires in COVID-19. Repertoires were generated with immunoSEQ multiplex PCR, while TCRdb's copy carries only in-frame clones and drops some. The sample contains fewer than 250,000 clones, 85% of which appear only once. Sequencing was carried out using peripheral blood. Receptors were obtained from a man aged 35-49 years with acute or convalescent COVID-19.

This clone was picked up a small number of times. V and J are TRBV25-1 and TRBJ2-1; 7 bases line up with TRBD2. Germline V lookup: CDR1 MGHDK, CDR2 SYGVNS. V shed 3 bases and J 6 bases; nucleotides not matched to a gene: 11. This CDR3 comprises 16 residues. The CDR3 loop is CASSDNWGAGTNEQFF. The DNA of the CDR3 is TGTGCCAGCAGTGATAATTGGGGAGCGGGGACCAATGAGCAGTTCTTC.

This chain connects TRBV28 to TRBJ1-6, with TRBD1 matching 10 bases. The germline V gene encodes CDR1 MDHEN and CDR2 SYDVKM. V was clipped by 6 bases and J by 8 bases; unmatched bases: 10. The CDR3 contains 16 residues. Here the CDR3 reads CASRVIAGTGDSPLHF. The CDR3 region has the DNA TGTGCCAGCAGAGTTATAGCCGGGACAGGGGATTCACCCCTCCACTTT. The full variable domain, its missing parts supplied by reference TRBV28 and TRBJ1-6, is DVKVTQSSRYLVKRTGEKVFLECVQDMDHENMFWYRQDPGLGLRLIYFSYDVKMKEKGDIPEGYSVSREKKERFSLILESASTNQTSMYLCASRVIAGTGDSPLHFGNGTRLTVT.

The chain employs TRBV20-1 and TRBJ1-1, with a tentative D call TRBD1 (5 bases). The CDR3 runs to 15 residues. Germline lookup yields CDR1 DFQATT and CDR2 SNEGSKA (reference sequence). The V end lost 3 bases, the J end lost 4 bases, and 18 bases lay between the germline ends. In DNA form, the CDR3 reads TGCAGTGCTAGTGATGTGGGGCAGGTGGGCACTGAAGCTTTCTTT. Translated: CSASDVGQVGTEAFF.

The sample holds a few counts of this clone. J is TRBJ1-6 and V is TRBV5-8; TRBD1 is a possible D gene (5 bases). The germline gives CDR1 SGHTS, CDR2 YDEGEE. CDR3 length equals 14 residues. The germline V and J ends were trimmed by 2 bases and 10 bases, with 13 bases remaining between them. The CDR3 is CASSLGGQGSPLHF. CDR3 bases: TGTGCCAGCAGCTTAGGAGGGCAGGGCTCACCCCTCCACTTT.

The J gene is TRBJ2-5, the V gene TRBV11-2, with 15 bases that match TRBD2. This CDR3 spans 17 amino acids. The germline V gene has CDR1 SGHAT and CDR2 FQNNGV. With V trimmed by 5 bases and J by 0 bases, 4 bases remained unmatched. The CDR3 DNA reads TGTGCCAGCAGCCCGGGACTAGCGGGGGGTTACCAAGAGACCCAGTACTTC. Its protein product is CASSPGLAGGYQETQYF.

The CDR3 nucleotides read TGTGCCAGTAGTACCGAGGGGGTAAGCAATCAGCCCCAGCATTTT. It yields the protein CASSTEGVSNQPQHF. The chain links TRBV19 to TRBJ1-5; D might be TRBD1 (6 bases). CDR1 is LNHDA, CDR2 SQIVND, per germline (reference sequence). The CDR3 spans 15 residues. The V gene lost 4 bases and the J gene lost 1 base, with 11 bases spanning the gap. Looking up the rest from reference TRBV19 and TRBJ1-5 gives the full variable domain: DGGITQSPKYLFRKEGQNVTLSCEQNLNHDAMYWYRQDPGQGLRLIYYSQIVNDFQKGDIAEGYSVSREKKESFPLTVTSAQKNPTAFYLCASSTEGVSNQPQHFGDGTRLSIL.

This rearrangement joins TRBV6-5 to TRBJ1-5; D remains unclear. Germline CDR1 and CDR2: MNHEY and SVGAGI. V was cut by 8 bases and J by 5 bases, with 13 bases left in between. The CDR3 covers 13 residues. The CDR3 reads CASSLDLDQPQHF. In nucleotides, the CDR3 is TGTGCCAGCTCACTGGACTTGGATCAGCCCCAGCATTTT.

The genes are TRBV6-5 and TRBJ1-2; D might be TRBD1 (6 bases). Germline V gene sequence: CDR1 MNHEY, CDR2 SVGAGI. V was clipped by 6 bases and J by 2 bases, with 16 bases between them. The CDR3 is made up of 15 amino acids. CDR3 bases: TGTGCCAGCAGGCTGGGGGGGGCGCTGAACTATGGCTACACCTTC. Translated: CASRLGGALNYGYTF.

This chain uses TRBV5-1 with TRBJ2-1; D is ambiguous. CDR3 length: 13 amino acids. The germline V gene has CDR1 SGHRS and CDR2 YFSETQ. Trimming removed 0 bases at V and 7 bases at J, with 8 bases between. The CDR3 sequence is CASSLGEVNEQFF. CDR3 sequence (DNA): TGCGCCAGCAGCTTGGGCGAGGTAAATGAGCAGTTCTTC.

J is TRBJ2-5 and V is TRBV20-1; 9 nucleotides align to TRBD2. V was pared by 3 bases and J by 3 bases, with 11 bases of the junction left unmatched. The CDR3 sequence is 16 residues long. The germline CDR1 and CDR2 sequences are DFQATT and SNEGSKA (reference sequence). The CDR3 bases are TGCAGTGCTAGTCGCTCGCGGGGGGGCCTCGAAGAGACCCAGTACTTC. Translating gives CSASRSRGGLEETQYF.

The chain uses TRBV25-1 and TRBJ1-2; unclear D gene. With 7 bases removed from V and 2 bases from J, the gap between germline ends came to 17 bases. CDR3 length: 15 residues. The germline V gene has CDR1 MGHDK and CDR2 SYGVNS. DNA of the CDR3: TGTGCCAGCACAAAAGACACTAGAAGAAACTATGGCTACACCTTC. Translation gives CASTKDTRRNYGYTF.

This clone has a handful of counts. V and J are TRBV4-1 and TRBJ1-2; D is undetermined. Trimming shortened V by 7 bases and J by 8 bases, and 20 bases separated the two germline ends. The CDR3 sequence is 14 residues long. Germline V lookup: CDR1 MGHRA, CDR2 YSYEKL. CDR3 sequence (DNA): TGCGCCAGCACCATTACCCCCGGGGTTTACGGCTACACCTTC. Its protein is CASTITPGVYGYTF.

CDR3 in DNA: TGTGCCAGCAGGCACCGGACAGGGGATGGAAATGAGCAGTTCTTC. Amino acids: CASRHRTGDGNEQFF. The gene calls are TRBV6-5 and TRBJ2-1, with 9 bases aligning to TRBD1. V dropped 6 bases and J dropped 7; count of bases not matched to a gene: 10. The CDR3 contains 15 residues. CDR1 is MNHEY and CDR2 is SVGAGI in the germline V gene.